The table lists the clone carrying this T cell receptor beta chain with many counts. The data were obtained in a study of blood T cell repertoires in COVID-19. Study summary: Donors in the United States, Italy and Spain gave samples during acute or convalescent COVID-19. Nucleic acid was either cDNA or gDNA, and it came from T cells, B-cell-depleted T cells, or PBMCs.

The CDR3 has 15 amino acids. Germline V gives CDR1 SGHRS, CDR2 YFSETQ. Trimming cost V 0 bases and J 3 bases, with 13 bases left between them. How the authors handled the data: Scientists estimated how many nucleated cells there were by amplifying reference gene primers. Some clones are missing from TCRdb's copy, which holds only in-frame ones; the method was immunoSEQ multiplex PCR. V, J and clone size derive from that table, while D and trimming were established from the DNA sequence. The data contain some 300,000 clones, around nine tenths of them singletons. The chain has TRBV5-1 and TRBJ2-7; D perhaps matches TRBD2 (6 bases). The TCR sequence derives from a man aged 65-85 years with acute or convalescent COVID-19. The sequenced sample consisted of peripheral blood. In DNA, the CDR3 is TGCGCCAGCAGCTTGGCCGGCGGGGAGAACTACGAGCAGTACTTC. This gives the protein CASSLAGGENYEQYF.